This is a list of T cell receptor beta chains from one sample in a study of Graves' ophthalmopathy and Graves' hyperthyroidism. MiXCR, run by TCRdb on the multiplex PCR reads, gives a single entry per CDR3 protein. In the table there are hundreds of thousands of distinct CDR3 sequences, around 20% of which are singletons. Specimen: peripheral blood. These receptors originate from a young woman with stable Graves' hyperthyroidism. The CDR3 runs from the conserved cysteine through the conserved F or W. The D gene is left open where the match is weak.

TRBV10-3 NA CAISDSPRGYTF
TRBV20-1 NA CSARNAFYGYTF
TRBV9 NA CASSVAGSGNTIYF
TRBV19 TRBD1 CASSQGTGDSNQPQHF
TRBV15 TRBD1 CATSRRPGTGWSGYTF
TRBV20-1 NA CSAYRVPYEQYF
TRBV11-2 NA CASSPRGAHTVYEQYF
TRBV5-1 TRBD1 CASSLDGQGNTGELFF
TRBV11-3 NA CASSPPWGLGQYF
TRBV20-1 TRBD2 CSVKLAGGSYEQYF
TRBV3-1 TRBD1 CASSPGTAGANVLTF
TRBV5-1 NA CASSAGTRDRRVEQYF
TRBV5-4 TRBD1 CASSPDRHTGELFF
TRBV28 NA CSCMATEAFF
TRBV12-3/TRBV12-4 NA CASSLEFTAGNTEAFF
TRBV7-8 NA CASSLVANQPQHF
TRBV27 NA CASSSSSAKNIQYF
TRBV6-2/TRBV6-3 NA CASSYPSHRGEAFF
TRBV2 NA CASNQVLNTEAFF
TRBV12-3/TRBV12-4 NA CASSFSQKGPHTNYGYTF
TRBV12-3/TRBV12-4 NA CASRWGRRVSETQYF
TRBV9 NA CASSVFAGTGELFF
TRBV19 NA CASSKQELYGYTF
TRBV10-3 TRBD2 CAISESITSGSVYEQYF
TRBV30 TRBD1 CACLGTAGSYNSPLHF
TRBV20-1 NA CSPSLSEGLSYEQYF
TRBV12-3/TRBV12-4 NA CASRESSYNSPLHF
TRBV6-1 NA CASSSPRTAKNIQYF
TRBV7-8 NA CASSHRPDRPYEQYF
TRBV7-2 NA CASSPSAAGETQYF
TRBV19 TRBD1 CASSIIPGQGDQPQHF
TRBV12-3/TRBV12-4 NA CASSTGHPSQPQHF
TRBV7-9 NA CASSFPRLGTGELFF
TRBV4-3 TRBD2 CASSQDLSSGETQYF
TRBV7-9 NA CASEGGRRAYEQYF
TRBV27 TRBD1 CASSFSGTVTYGYTF
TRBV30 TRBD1 CAWSRGTGRQDEQYF
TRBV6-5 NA CASSTVAPGPYRYEQYF
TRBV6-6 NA CASTLWTVNSYNSPLHF
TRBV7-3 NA CASSLVRQGGLETQYF
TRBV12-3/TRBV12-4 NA CASSFLLSPSVGAFF
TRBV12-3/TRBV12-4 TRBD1 CASSLQGAGSSNQPQHF
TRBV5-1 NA CASSSISRNTEAFF
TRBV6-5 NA CASSYGLTNTGELFF
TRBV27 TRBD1 CASSLRDRGQGRQYF
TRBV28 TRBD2 CASSPPGLAAKETQYF
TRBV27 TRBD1 CASSSIQQGMNTEAFF
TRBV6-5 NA CASSSLQGSVGEQYF
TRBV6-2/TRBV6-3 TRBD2 CASSYALAGGETQYF
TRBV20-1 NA CSARSANPNTGELFF
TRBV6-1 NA CASLLAGTWKTFF
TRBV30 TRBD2 CACWTSGRLPLETQYF
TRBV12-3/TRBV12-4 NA CASSWAENTEAFF